This T cell receptor beta chain was retrieved from a study of T cells in Graves' hyperthyroidism and ophthalmopathy. Study findings and constraints: Most thyroid clonotypes expanded above 0.001 appeared in blood too.

RNA transcripts gave rise to amplified TCR beta CDR3 regions. The HTBI primer set drove a first-round RT-PCR of the TCR CDR3. TCRdb re-derived calls from the multiplex PCR reads in MiXCR, one entry per CDR3 protein. This sample has nearly 600,000 distinct CDR3 sequences, with more than 13% found just once. This clonotype was seen repeatedly, ten times or more. Its target is not known. Enrolled ophthalmopathy patients presented with a Clinical Activity Score of at least 3, a NOSPECS grade of at least 4, and disease duration under 3 months. The sequence came from a woman aged 18-35 years with Graves' ophthalmopathy. The sample was blood.

The CDR3 region has the DNA TGTGCCAGCAGCCAAATGACCGGGACCGAGCAGTACTTC. Translating gives CASSQMTGTEQYF. This sequence joins TRBV14 and TRBJ2-7, with D tentatively TRBD1 or TRBD2 (5 bases each). CDR1 and CDR2 (germline): SGHDN, FVKESK. The V gene lost 2 bases and the J gene lost 6 bases, with 11 bases spanning the gap. This CDR3 region has 13 residues.